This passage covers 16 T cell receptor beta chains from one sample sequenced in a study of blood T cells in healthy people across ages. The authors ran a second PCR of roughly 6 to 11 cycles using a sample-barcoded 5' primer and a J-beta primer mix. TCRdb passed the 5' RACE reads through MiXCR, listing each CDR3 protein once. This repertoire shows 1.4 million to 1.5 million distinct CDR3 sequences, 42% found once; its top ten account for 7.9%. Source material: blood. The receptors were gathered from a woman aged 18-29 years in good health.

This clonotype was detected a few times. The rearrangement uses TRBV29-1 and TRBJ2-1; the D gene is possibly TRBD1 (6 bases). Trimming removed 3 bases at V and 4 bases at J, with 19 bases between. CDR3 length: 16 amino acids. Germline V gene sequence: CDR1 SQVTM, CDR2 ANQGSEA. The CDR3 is CSVDDPTADSYNEQFF. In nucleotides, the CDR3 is TGCAGCGTTGATGATCCAACAGCGGACAGTTACAATGAGCAGTTCTTC.

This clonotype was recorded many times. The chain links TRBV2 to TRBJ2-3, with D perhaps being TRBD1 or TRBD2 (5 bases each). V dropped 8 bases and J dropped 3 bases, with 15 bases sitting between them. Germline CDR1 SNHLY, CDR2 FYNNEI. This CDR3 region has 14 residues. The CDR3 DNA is TGTGCCAGCGAGGGGATGGAAGAAACAGATACGCAGTATTTT. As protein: CASEGMEETDTQYF.

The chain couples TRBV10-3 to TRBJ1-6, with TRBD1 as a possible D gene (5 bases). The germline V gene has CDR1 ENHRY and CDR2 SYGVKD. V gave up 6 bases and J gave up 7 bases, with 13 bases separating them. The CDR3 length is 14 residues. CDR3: CAIREEGPNSPLHF. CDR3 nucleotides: TGTGCCATCAGAGAAGAGGGACCGAATTCACCCCTCCACTTT.

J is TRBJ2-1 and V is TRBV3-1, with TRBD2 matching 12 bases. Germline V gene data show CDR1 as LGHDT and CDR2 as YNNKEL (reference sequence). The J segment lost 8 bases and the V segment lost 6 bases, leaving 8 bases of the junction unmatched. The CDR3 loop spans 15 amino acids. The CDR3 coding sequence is TGTGCCAGCAGAACCGGACTAGCGGGGACCGATGAGCAGTTCTTC. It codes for CASRTGLAGTDEQFF.

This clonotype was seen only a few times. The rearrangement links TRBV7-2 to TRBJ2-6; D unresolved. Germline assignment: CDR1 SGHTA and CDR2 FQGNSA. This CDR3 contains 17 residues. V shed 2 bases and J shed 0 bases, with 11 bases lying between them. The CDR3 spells CASSLNIRSSGANVLTF. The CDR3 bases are TGTGCCAGCAGCTTAAATATCCGGAGCTCTGGGGCCAACGTCCTGACTTTC.

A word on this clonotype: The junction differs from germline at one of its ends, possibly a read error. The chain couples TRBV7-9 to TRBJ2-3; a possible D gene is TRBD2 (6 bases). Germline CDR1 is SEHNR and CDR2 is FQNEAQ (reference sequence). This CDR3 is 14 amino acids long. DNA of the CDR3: TGTGCCGGCAGCCCCCGGGAGTTCACAGATACGCAGTATTTT. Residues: CAGSPREFTDTQYF.

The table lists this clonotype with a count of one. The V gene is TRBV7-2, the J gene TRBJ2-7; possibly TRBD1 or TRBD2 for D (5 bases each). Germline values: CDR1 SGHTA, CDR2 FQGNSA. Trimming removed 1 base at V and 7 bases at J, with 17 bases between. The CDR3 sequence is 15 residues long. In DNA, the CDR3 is TGTGCCAGCAGCTTAGACTGGGACCGCGAGAATGAGCAGTACTTC. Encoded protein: CASSLDWDRENEQYF.

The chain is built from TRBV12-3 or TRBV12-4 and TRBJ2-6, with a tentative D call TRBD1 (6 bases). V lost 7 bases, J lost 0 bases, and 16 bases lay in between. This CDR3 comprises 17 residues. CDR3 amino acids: CASTLDSYHSGANVLTF. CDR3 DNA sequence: TGTGCCAGCACCCTGGACAGCTACCACTCTGGGGCCAACGTCCTGACTTTC.

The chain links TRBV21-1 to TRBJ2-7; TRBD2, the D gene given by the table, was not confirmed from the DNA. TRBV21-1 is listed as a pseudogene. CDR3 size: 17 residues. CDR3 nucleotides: TGTGCCAGCAGCAGCGATCTCCCCGACCCCGCTCGCTACGAGCAGTACTTC. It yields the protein CASSSDLPDPARYEQYF.

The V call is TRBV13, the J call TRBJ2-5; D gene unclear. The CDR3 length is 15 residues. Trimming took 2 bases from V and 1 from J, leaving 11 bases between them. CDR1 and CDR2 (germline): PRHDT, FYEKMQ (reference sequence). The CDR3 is CASSLRQELQETQYF. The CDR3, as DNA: TGTGCCAGCAGCTTACGGCAGGAACTCCAAGAGACCCAGTACTTC.

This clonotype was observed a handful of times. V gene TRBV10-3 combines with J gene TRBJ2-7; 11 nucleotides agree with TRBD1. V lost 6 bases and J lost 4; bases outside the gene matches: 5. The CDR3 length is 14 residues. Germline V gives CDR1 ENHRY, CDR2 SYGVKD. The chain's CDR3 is CAISPDRGQYEQYF. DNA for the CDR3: TGTGCCATCAGCCCGGACAGGGGGCAATACGAGCAGTACTTC.

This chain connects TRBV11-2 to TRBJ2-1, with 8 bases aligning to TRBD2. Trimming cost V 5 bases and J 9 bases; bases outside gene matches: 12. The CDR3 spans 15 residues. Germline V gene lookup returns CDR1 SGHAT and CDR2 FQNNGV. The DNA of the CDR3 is TGTGCCAGCAGCCGACAGCGGGAGCGACTCAGTGAGCAGTTCTTC. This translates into CASSRQRERLSEQFF.

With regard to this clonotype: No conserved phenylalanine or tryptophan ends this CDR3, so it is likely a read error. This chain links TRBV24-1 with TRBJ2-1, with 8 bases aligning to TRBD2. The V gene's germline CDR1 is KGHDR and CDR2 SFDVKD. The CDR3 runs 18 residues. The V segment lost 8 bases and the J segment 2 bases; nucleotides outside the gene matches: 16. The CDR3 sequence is CATMTGLSGVKPYNEQFV. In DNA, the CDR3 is TGTGCCACCATGACAGGTCTTAGCGGGGTAAAACCCTACAATGAGCAGTTCGTC.

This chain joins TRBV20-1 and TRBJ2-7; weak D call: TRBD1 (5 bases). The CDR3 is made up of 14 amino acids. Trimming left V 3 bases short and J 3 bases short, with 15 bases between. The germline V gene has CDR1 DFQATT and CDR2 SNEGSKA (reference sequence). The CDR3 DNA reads TGCAGTGCTAGCGGAGCAGGGTTTCTCTACGAGCAGTACTTC. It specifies CSASGAGFLYEQYF.

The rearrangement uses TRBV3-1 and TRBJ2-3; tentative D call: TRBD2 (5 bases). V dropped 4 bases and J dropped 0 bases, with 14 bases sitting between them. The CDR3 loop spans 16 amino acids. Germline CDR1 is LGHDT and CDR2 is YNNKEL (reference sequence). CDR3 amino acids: CASSRSDAPSTDTQYF. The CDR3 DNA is TGTGCCAGCAGCCGTAGCGACGCCCCTAGCACAGATACGCAGTATTTT.

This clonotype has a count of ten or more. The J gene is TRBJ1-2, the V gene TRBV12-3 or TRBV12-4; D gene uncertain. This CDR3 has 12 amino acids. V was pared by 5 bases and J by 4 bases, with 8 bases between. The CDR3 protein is CASSPASYGYTF. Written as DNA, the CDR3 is TGTGCCAGCAGTCCAGCCTCCTATGGCTACACCTTC.